Listed here are 17 T cell receptor beta chains from one sample, sequenced in a study of response to subunit inactivated influenza vaccine (dated by TCRdb to about 2018). Library generation was performed with RT-PCR. TCRdb lists the instrument as Illumina HiSeq 2500. TCRdb took the public reads, trimmed them with fastp at Q25, ran MiXCR for clone calling and kept in-frame beta chains. All rows with the same CDR3 protein become a single entry with the most common DNA and genes. Across this sample there are fewer than 700,000 distinct CDR3 sequences, with 10% to 15% seen only once. The ten largest clones take up roughly 14% of the sample. This specimen's time point label, interpreted: approximately 47 days after influenza vaccine administration. Sample: PBMCs from blood, taken more than 35 days after vaccination. Source of these receptors: a man over 45 who received an inactivated influenza vaccine. Donor details come from another sample of the same person, matched by shared clones.

V gene TRBV19 combines with J gene TRBJ2-2; D is ambiguous. This CDR3 comprises 13 residues. Trimming left V 3 bases short and J 5 bases short, with 7 bases between. CDR1 is LNHDA and CDR2 is SQIVND in the germline V gene (reference sequence). The CDR3: CASSILETGELFF. CDR3 coding DNA: TGTGCCAGTAGTATCCTAGAGACCGGGGAGCTGTTTTTT.

This clonotype showed up many times. The chain employs TRBV20-1 and TRBJ2-3; 11 bases map to TRBD2. Germline V gene sequence: CDR1 DFQATT, CDR2 SNEGSKA (reference sequence). The CDR3 runs 14 residues. The trim removed 6 bases at V and 5 bases at J, leaving 7 bases unmatched. The CDR3 DNA reads TGCAGTGCCAACCTAGCGGGGGGTGGAGATACGCAGTATTTT. It encodes CSANLAGGGDTQYF.

This chain joins TRBV2 and TRBJ2-3; a possible D gene is TRBD1 (5 bases). The CDR3 length is 11 residues. CDR1 is SNHLY, CDR2 FYNNEI, per germline. The CDR3 sequence is CSGKSTDTQYF. The CDR3 nucleotides are TGTTCAGGGAAAAGCACAGATACGCAGTATTTT.

The chain combines TRBV6-1 with TRBJ1-2; perhaps TRBD1 as D (6 bases). Between the trimmed V and J ends, which lost 7 bases and 8 bases, there was a span of 20 bases. Germline V gene lookup returns CDR1 MNHNS and CDR2 SASEGT. The CDR3 is 14 residues long. The CDR3 reads CASIYREAQGGYTF. The CDR3 DNA sequence: TGTGCCAGCATCTACAGGGAGGCCCAGGGAGGCTACACCTTC.

The J gene is TRBJ1-2, the V gene TRBV7-2, with D unresolved. The germline gives CDR1 SGHTA, CDR2 FQGNSA. Trimming took off 0 bases at V and 3 bases at J, with 8 bases between the two ends. This CDR3 region has 14 residues. This CDR3 reads CASSLAHVDYGYTF. The CDR3 region has the DNA TGTGCCAGCAGCTTAGCGCATGTCGACTATGGCTACACCTTC.

The genes are TRBV20-1 and TRBJ2-7; TRBD2 agrees at 7 bases. Germline V CDR1 and CDR2: DFQATT, SNEGSKA (reference sequence). The V and J ends lost 1 base and 0 bases, in that order; junction bases with no gene match: 6. This CDR3 has 15 amino acids. CDR3 amino acids: CSARAWGGSSYEQYF. In DNA form, the CDR3 reads TGCAGTGCTAGAGCTTGGGGAGGGAGCTCCTACGAGCAGTACTTC.

The sample holds a few counts of this clonotype. J is TRBJ2-1 and V is TRBV25-1, with D uncertain. V lost 2 bases to trimming and J lost 10 bases, with 6 bases between them. Germline CDR1 is MGHDK and CDR2 is SYGVNS. The CDR3 spans 11 residues. The CDR3 spells CASSEKLEQFF. The CDR3 DNA sequence: TGTGCCAGCAGTGAAAAGCTGGAGCAGTTCTTC.

This clonotype was detected a few times. This rearrangement joins TRBV25-1 to TRBJ2-7; D unclear. Germline V gene lookup returns CDR1 MGHDK and CDR2 SYGVNS. The ends were cut back, 4 bases at V and 1 base at J, with 14 bases in the middle. The CDR3 totals 15 residues. CDR3 amino acids: CASSGVGSSSYEQYF. In DNA form, the CDR3 reads TGTGCCAGCAGTGGAGTCGGGTCCTCGTCCTACGAGCAGTACTTC.

V is TRBV7-8 and J is TRBJ2-1, with 8 positions matching TRBD1. V trimming: 4 bases; J trimming: 0 bases; junction bases outside the gene matches: 5. CDR3 length equals 16 residues. CDR1 SGHVS and CDR2 FQNEAQ come from the germline V gene. CDR3 nucleotides: TGTGCCAGCAGCTCCCAGGGGGCGACCTCCTACAATGAGCAGTTCTTC. Amino acids: CASSSQGATSYNEQFF.

The sample holds a few counts of this clonotype. The V and J genes are TRBV29-1 and TRBJ1-1; D perhaps matches TRBD1 (6 bases). Germline lookup yields CDR1 SQVTM and CDR2 ANQGSEA. V lost 7 bases and J lost 3, with 12 bases in between. The CDR3 contains 12 residues. The CDR3 DNA reads as TGCAGCGCCCTAGGACAGCACACTGAAGCTTTCTTT. The encoded protein is CSALGQHTEAFF.

This clonotype was detected many times. V is TRBV6-2 or TRBV6-3 and J is TRBJ2-5; no reliable D call. CDR3 length: 12 amino acids. V was pared by 4 bases and J by 2 bases, with 5 bases between. Germline values: CDR1 MNHEY, CDR2 SVGEGT. CDR3 in DNA: TGTGCCAGCAGTTGGGGACAAGAGACCCAGTACTTC. It specifies CASSWGQETQYF.

The rearrangement joins TRBV28 to TRBJ1-4; D is unclear. V gave up 3 bases and J gave up 1 base, with 12 bases separating them. The germline gives CDR1 MDHEN, CDR2 SYDVKM. The CDR3 covers 16 residues. CDR3 region: CASSFHGRETNEKLFF. CDR3 nucleotides: TGTGCCAGCAGTTTCCACGGACGGGAAACTAATGAAAAACTGTTTTTT.

The V call is TRBV12-3 or TRBV12-4, the J call TRBJ2-7; D may correspond to TRBD1 or TRBD2 (5 bases each). V dropped 5 bases and J dropped 3 bases, with 14 bases sitting between them. CDR3 length equals 14 residues. CDR3 protein: CASSLRDGIYEQYF. The CDR3 DNA is TGTGCCAGCAGTCTCCGGGACGGCATCTACGAGCAGTACTTC.

There are a few counts of this clonotype. This chain joins TRBV6-1 and TRBJ1-5; the match to TRBD1 covers 7 bases. This CDR3 has 15 amino acids. Germline loops: CDR1 MNHNS, CDR2 SASEGT. Trimming at V came to 7 bases and at J to 2 bases, leaving 8 bases not matched to a gene. CDR3 region: CASTHGQVGNQPQHF. The CDR3 coding sequence is TGTGCCAGCACCCACGGACAGGTTGGCAATCAGCCCCAGCATTTT.

At least ten counts were recorded for this clonotype. V usage is TRBV5-6 and J usage is TRBJ2-2, with TRBD2 matching 13 bases. The CDR3 consists of 18 residues. The V and J ends lost 3 bases and 0 bases, in that order; junction bases with no gene match: 5. Germline V CDR1 and CDR2: SGHDT, YYEEEE. The CDR3 sequence: CASSSTSGRATNTGELFF. As DNA, the CDR3 is TGTGCCAGCAGCTCTACTAGCGGGAGGGCCACGAACACCGGGGAGCTGTTTTTT.

This clonotype was observed a handful of times. The chain has TRBV12-3 or TRBV12-4 and TRBJ2-1; D is unresolved. There are 14 residues in the CDR3. Trimming shortened V by 5 bases and J by 5 bases, and 13 bases separated the two germline ends. CDR3 sequence: CASSDERPDNEQFF. CDR3 nucleotide sequence: TGTGCCAGCAGTGACGAGCGCCCCGACAATGAGCAGTTCTTC.

The chain couples TRBV18 to TRBJ2-7, with D perhaps TRBD2 (6 bases). Germline V CDR1 and CDR2: KGHSH, LQKENI. This CDR3 comprises 14 residues. Trimming shortened V by 6 bases and J by 7 bases, and 19 bases separated the two germline ends. As DNA, the CDR3 is TGTGCCAGCTCCCTCGGGACTCCTCAAGGGGAGCAGTACTTC. Protein sequence: CASSLGTPQGEQYF.